The subject of this entry is one T cell receptor (beta chain). The target antigen is unknown. From germline, CDR1 is SGDLS and CDR2 YYNGEE. The CDR3 sequence is 14 residues long. Trimming cost V 0 bases and J 5 bases, with 11 bases left between them. It was the library that attached unique molecular identifiers to individual cDNA molecules. Using its own MiXCR run on the RACE reads, TCRdb lists one record per CDR3 protein. The sample contains 85,000 to 120,000 distinct CDR3 sequences, around 12% of which appear only once. The source of the sample is a study of human T cells and chemical hapten exposure. On the study more broadly: The use of 2% DPC on roughly 2 cm by roughly 2 cm of upper inner arm skin constituted sensitization.

As for time point: pre-sensitization, week 0. As for treatment: therapeutic diphenylcyclopropenone sensitization with weekly scalp DPC. Findings and caveats of the study: With regard to DPC sensitization, TCRs above 1 in 1000 frequency did not change.

The source is a woman aged 45-65 years with alopecia areata. Some clones in this sample may be carry-over from other donors' samples. The sample in question was whole blood, obtained in connection with sensitization to the hapten diphenylcyclopropenone (DPC). This chain connects TRBV9 to TRBJ1-1; D possibly corresponds to TRBD1 (5 bases). The CDR3 sequence is CASSVAGVRTEAFF. The CDR3 bases are TGTGCCAGCAGCGTAGCGGGGGTTCGGACTGAAGCTTTCTTT. The entire variable domain, with the rest obtained from reference TRBV9 and TRBJ1-1, is as follows: DSGVTQTPKHLITATGQRVTLRCSPRSGDLSVYWYQQSLDQGLQFLIQYYNGEERAKGNILERFSAQQFPDLHSELNLSSLELGDSALYFCASSVAGVRTEAFFGQGTRLTVV.